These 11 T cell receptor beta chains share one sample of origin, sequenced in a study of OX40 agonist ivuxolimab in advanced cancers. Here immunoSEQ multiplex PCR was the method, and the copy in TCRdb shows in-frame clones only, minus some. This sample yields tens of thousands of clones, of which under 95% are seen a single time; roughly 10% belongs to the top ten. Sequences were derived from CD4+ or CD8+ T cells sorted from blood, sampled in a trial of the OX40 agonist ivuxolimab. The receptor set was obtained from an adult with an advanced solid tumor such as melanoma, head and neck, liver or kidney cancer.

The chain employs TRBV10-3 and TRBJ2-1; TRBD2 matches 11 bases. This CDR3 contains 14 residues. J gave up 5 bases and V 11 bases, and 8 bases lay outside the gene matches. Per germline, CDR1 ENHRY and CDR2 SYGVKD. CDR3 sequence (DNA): TGTGCCGCAAGACTAGCGGGGTACGACAATGAGCAGTTCTTC. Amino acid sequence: CAARLAGYDNEQFF.

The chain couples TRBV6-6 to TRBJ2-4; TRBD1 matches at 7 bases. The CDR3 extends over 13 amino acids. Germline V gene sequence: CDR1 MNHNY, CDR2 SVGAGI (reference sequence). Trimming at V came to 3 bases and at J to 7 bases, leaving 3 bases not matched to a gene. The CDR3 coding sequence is TGTGCCAGCAGTTATTCACAGGGGAACATTCAGTACTTC. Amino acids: CASSYSQGNIQYF.

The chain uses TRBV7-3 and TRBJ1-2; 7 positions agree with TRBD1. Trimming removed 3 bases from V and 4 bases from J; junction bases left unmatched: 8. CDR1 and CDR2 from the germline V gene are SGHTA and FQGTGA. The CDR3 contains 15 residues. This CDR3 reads CASSLGGGSGYGYTF. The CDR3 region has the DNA TGTGCCAGCAGCTTGGGAGGGGGCTCTGGCTATGGCTACACCTTC.

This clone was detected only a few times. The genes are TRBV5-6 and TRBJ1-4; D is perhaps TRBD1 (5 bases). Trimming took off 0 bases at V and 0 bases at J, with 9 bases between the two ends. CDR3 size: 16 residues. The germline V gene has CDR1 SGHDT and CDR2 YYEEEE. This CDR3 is CASSLGGWTTNEKLFF. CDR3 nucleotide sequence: TGTGCCAGCAGCTTGGGGGGGTGGACAACTAATGAAAAACTGTTTTTT.

The CDR3 sequence: CASSISELNEQFF. The CDR3 region has the DNA TGTGCCAGTAGTATCTCAGAGCTCAATGAGCAGTTCTTC. This chain joins TRBV19 and TRBJ2-1; D uncertain. The CDR3 runs to 13 residues. V lost 3 bases, J lost 6 bases, and 9 bases lay in between. Per germline, CDR1 LNHDA and CDR2 SQIVND (reference sequence).

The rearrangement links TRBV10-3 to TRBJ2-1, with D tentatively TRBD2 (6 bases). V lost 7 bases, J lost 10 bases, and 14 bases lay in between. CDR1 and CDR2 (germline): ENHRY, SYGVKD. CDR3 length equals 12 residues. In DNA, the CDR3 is TGTGCCATCAAGGGAGGTCGCGAAGAGCAGTTCTTC. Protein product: CAIKGGREEQFF.

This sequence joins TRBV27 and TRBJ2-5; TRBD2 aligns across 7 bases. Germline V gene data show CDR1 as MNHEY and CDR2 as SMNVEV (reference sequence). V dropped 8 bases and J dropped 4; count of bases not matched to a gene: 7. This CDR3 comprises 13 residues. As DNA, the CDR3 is TGTGCCAGCCGCGGGGGACCCGGAGAGACCCAGTACTTC. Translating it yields CASRGGPGETQYF.

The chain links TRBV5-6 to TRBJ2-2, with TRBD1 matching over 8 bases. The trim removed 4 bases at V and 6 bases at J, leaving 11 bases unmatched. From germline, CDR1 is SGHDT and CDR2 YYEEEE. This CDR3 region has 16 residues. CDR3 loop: CASSGWTGIWAGELFF. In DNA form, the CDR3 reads TGTGCCAGCAGCGGCTGGACAGGGATTTGGGCCGGGGAGCTGTTTTTT.

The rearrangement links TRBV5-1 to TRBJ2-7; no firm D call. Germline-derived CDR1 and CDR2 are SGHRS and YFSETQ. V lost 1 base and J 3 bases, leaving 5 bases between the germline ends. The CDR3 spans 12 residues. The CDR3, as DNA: TGCGCCAGCAGCTTGTCCCGCTACGAGCAGTACTTC. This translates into CASSLSRYEQYF.

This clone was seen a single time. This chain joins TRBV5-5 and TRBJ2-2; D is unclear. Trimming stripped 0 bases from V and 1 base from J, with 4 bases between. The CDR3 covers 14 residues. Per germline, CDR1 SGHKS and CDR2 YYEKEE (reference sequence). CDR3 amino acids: CASSLARNTGELFF. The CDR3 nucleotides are TGTGCCAGCAGCTTGGCAAGGAACACCGGGGAGCTGTTTTTT.

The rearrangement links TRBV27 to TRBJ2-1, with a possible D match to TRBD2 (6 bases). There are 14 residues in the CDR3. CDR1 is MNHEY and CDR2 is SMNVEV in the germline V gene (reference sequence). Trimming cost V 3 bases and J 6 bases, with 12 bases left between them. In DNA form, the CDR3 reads TGTGCCAGCAGTTTTAGTGGGGACTCCAATGAGCAGTTCTTC. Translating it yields CASSFSGDSNEQFF.